Presented here are 6 T cell receptor beta chains from one specimen sequenced in a study of shared T cell receptors in the human thymus. TCRdb keeps only in-frame clones here, not all; method: immunoSEQ multiplex PCR. Of 720,000 or so clones in the sample, around 85% were seen once. These data were also reused for a study on human thymus T cells.

Sequences were obtained from thymocytes. These receptors all stem from a girl under three years old with a congenital heart defect.

The chain combines TRBV4-3 with TRBJ2-5, with 7 bases lining up with TRBD1. The closer fit of TRBJ2-7 to the DNA end suggests the J call may be wrong. The CDR3 runs 15 residues. Germline V CDR1 and CDR2: LGHNA, YSLEER. As DNA, the CDR3 is TGCGCCAGCAGCCATGGGGCAAGGACAGGCAACGAGCAGTACTTC. Translated, it gives CASSHGARTGNEQYF.

The V and J genes are TRBV7-9 and TRBJ2-1, with TRBD2 matching over 7 bases. Germline values: CDR1 SEHNR, CDR2 FQNEAQ (reference sequence). The CDR3 consists of 17 residues. The junction had 11 bases not matched to a gene; V was cut back by 1 base and J by 5 bases. CDR3 nucleotide sequence: TGTGCCAGCAGCTTAGAGGGCGGGGGAGTCACCCACAATGAGCAGTTCTTC. It is translated as CASSLEGGGVTHNEQFF.

The table lists this clone with a count of one. The V call is TRBV5-1, the J call TRBJ2-7, with 7 bases identical to TRBD2. Germline trimming cut 2 bases from V and 7 bases from J; bases unmatched to any gene: 3. The CDR3 extends over 12 amino acids. Germline V gene data show CDR1 as SGHRS and CDR2 as YFSETQ. As DNA, the CDR3 is TGCGCCAGCAGCTTAACAGCGGGGGAGCAGTACTTC. It is translated as CASSLTAGEQYF.

The V call is TRBV11-2, the J call TRBJ1-1; 9 positions agree with TRBD1. Germline V gene lookup returns CDR1 SGHAT and CDR2 FQNNGV. The CDR3 length is 17 residues. Losses at the gene ends were 0 bases for V and 3 bases for J; bases not matched to a gene: 8. The CDR3 region is CASSLECGQGTYTEAFF. CDR3 DNA sequence: TGTGCCAGCAGCTTAGAGTGTGGACAGGGGACGTACACTGAAGCTTTCTTT.

The V call is TRBV15, the J call TRBJ2-5, with no clear D. CDR3 length equals 19 residues. Trimming removed 0 bases at V and 0 bases at J, with 20 bases between. Germline-derived CDR1 and CDR2 are LNHNV and YYDKDF (reference sequence). The CDR3 region has the DNA TGTGCCACCAGCAGAGATGGTCCCCACCAGTCAGCGTACCAAGAGACCCAGTACTTC. This encodes CATSRDGPHQSAYQETQYF.

V is TRBV19 and J is TRBJ1-1, with D perhaps matching TRBD1 (5 bases). Germline CDR1 reads LNHDA; CDR2 reads SQIVND (reference sequence). The CDR3 totals 16 residues. Trimming left V 0 bases short and J 0 bases short, with 11 bases between. The CDR3 region is CASSIDGGSMNTEAFF. The CDR3 nucleotides are TGTGCCAGTAGTATAGACGGGGGATCCATGAACACTGAAGCTTTCTTT.